The subject of this entry is one T cell receptor (beta chain). What it recognizes is unknown. Both 60 Vbeta primers and 13 Jbeta primers went into the PCR. Sequencing was performed with immunoSEQ multiplex PCR; in TCRdb, only in-frame clones are kept and a portion is missing. Here the sample spans 140,000 to 150,000 clones, around 80% being singletons. These data belong to a study of cytomegalovirus exposure and HLA in healthy donors. The germline V gene encodes CDR1 LNHDA and CDR2 SQIVND (reference sequence). The CDR3 is made up of 13 amino acids. Trimming took off 2 bases at V and 6 bases at J, with 9 bases between the two ends. General study points: One cluster of highly shared sequence variants probably arose as a sequencing artifact.

The chain couples TRBV19 to TRBJ2-3; the D is unclear. The TCR originated in a man in his forties in good health and CMV-seronegative. The material sequenced was PBMCs. CDR3 sequence reads: CASSIPPTDTQYF. In DNA, the CDR3 is TGTGCCAGTAGTATACCCCCGACTGATACGCAGTATTTT.